This T cell receptor beta chain was found in a study of blood T cell repertoires in COVID-19. Only in-frame clones appear in the TCRdb table, and some are missing; sequencing was by immunoSEQ multiplex PCR. The sample has about 480,000 clones, about 89% seen once. The CDR3 covers 13 residues. Germline trimming cut 6 bases from V and 5 bases from J; bases unmatched to any gene: 6. The receptor was isolated from a woman aged 25 to 39 with acute or convalescent COVID-19. The chain combines TRBV12-3 or TRBV12-4 with TRBJ2-5; 7 nucleotides align to TRBD1. The sample comprised peripheral blood. The CDR3 loop is CASSLTGLETQYF. The CDR3 nucleotides are TGTGCCAGCAGCCTGACAGGGCTCGAGACCCAGTACTTC.